What follows is one T cell receptor (beta chain) and its context. The data were obtained in a study of blood T cell repertoires in COVID-19. Study in general: From T cells, B-cell-depleted T cells, or PBMCs came the material, which was cDNA or gDNA.

There are 17 residues in the CDR3. The V segment lost 0 bases and the J segment 2 bases; nucleotides outside the gene matches: 9. CDR1 is ENHRY, CDR2 SYGVKD, per germline. Per the original methods: Estimated nucleated cell counts came from reference gene primer amplification. Some clones are missing from TCRdb's copy, which holds only in-frame ones; the method was immunoSEQ multiplex PCR. V, J and clone size are taken as reported in that table, and D and trimming were inferred from the DNA itself. The sample consists of around 290,000 clones, roughly 86% of them appearing once. Participants were aged about 18 to 95 years, lived in over 20 US areas, and enrolled virtually. Participants' reported clinical history set cohort assignment.

The chain joins TRBV10-3 to TRBJ2-5; TRBD1 matches at 7 bases. The sequence derives from a woman younger than 30 who had recovered from COVID-19. The sample consisted of PBMCs or T cells enriched from blood (not recorded which). The CDR3 is CAISESSLDRTQETQYF. DNA for the CDR3: TGTGCCATCAGTGAGTCTTCGTTGGACAGGACACAAGAGACCCAGTACTTC.